The clone carrying this T cell receptor beta chain was picked up many times. Its antigen is not known. The sample originates from a study of CD8+CD57+ T cells in acquired aplastic anemia. Findings and caveats of the study: Shared by patients and controls, almost 30 CD8+ CDR3s were abundant in patients.

An expansion of CD8+CD57+ cells by flow cytometry had been shown in patients chosen for sequencing. CDR1 KGHDR and CDR2 SFDVKD come from the germline V gene. The CDR3 loop spans 15 amino acids. Trimming shortened V by 3 bases and J by 3 bases, and 11 bases separated the two germline ends. Using genomic DNA as the template, TCR beta VDJ and CDR3 profiling was carried out. Each CDR3 protein is one row after TCRdb ran MiXCR on the reads. The top ten hold more than 0.85% of the sample, which has about 180,000 distinct CDR3 sequences, 45% to 55% seen once. The chain combines TRBV24-1 with TRBJ2-1; D ambiguous. The sample taken for sequencing was sorted CD4+, CD8+, or CD8+CD57+ T cells (not recorded which) from PBMCs. The sequence was obtained from a human donor with aplastic anemia. CDR3 bases: TGTGCCACCAGTGATCCCCGGAAGGGCTACAATGAGCAGTTCTTC. It codes for CATSDPRKGYNEQFF.